Listed below are T cell receptor beta chains from one sample, sequenced in a study of shared clonotypes between healthy human individuals. The repertoire was sequenced with immunoSEQ multiplex PCR; TCRdb's copy has only in-frame clones and lacks some. The sample gives millions of clones, around 95% of which show up once; about 0.13% is in the top ten. The sequencing input was naive CD4+ T cells sorted from blood. Every receptor here comes from a young man in good health. CDR3s include the opening cysteine and the closing phenylalanine or tryptophan.

>TRBV28
CASSLGQQHSPLHF
>TRBV5-1
CASSFANTEAFF
>TRBV19
CASSDRRGNQPQHF
>TRBV15
CATSRSSGSTDTQYF
>TRBV2
CASGRPGDHYEQYF
>TRBV28
CAAKGGQGTGNTIYF
>TRBV10-3
CAISESVGLGVDTQYF
>TRBV7-2
CASSSSGTDYGYTF
>TRBV5-1
CASSLAGRSNQPQHF
>TRBV25-1
CASSLQGSSYNEQFF
>TRBV11-2
CASSWTDSVGYEQYF
>TRBV27
CASRGLGLAEETQYF
>TRBV30
CAWSARRASTGELFF
>TRBV6-5
CASSYSGDSPNGELFF
>TRBV9
CASSGPVNEQFF
>TRBV10-3
CAISESRAGSSYEQYF
>TRBV4-1
CASSQTGAEGYTF
>TRBV7-9
CASSGGPAANQPQHF
>TRBV2
CASRVTGGATNEKLFF
>TRBV5-1
CASSIEETQYF
>TRBV5-1
CASSLETEGYTF
>TRBV29-1
CSVGGSYGYTF
>TRBV6-1
CASSEAQGAYETQYF
>TRBV27
CASSLAGDRPNYGYTF
>TRBV2
CATCPTLTSNEQFF
>TRBV29-1
CRTGGARVHEQYF
>TRBV30
CAWSRTGTGIMYEQYF
>TRBV7-9
CATDRGKAGNTIYF
>TRBV10-3
CAISDSRLLYTQYF
>TRBV19
CASSIFSRVVRSGANVLTF
>TRBV5-1
CASSLGATNNNEQFF
>TRBV5-4
CASSLDRGRYEQYF
>TRBV6-5
CASMSGQAMNTEAFF
>TRBV6-5
CASSYGGETQYF
>TRBV29-1
CSVEGYNEQFF
>TRBV5-1
CASSLGGVGYEQYF